The sequence of this T cell receptor (beta chain) was determined in a study of identifying expanded T cells in peripheral blood. With V trimmed by 6 bases and J by 0 bases, 5 bases remained unmatched. Germline loops: CDR1 MNHEY, CDR2 SVGAGI. The CDR3 is 15 residues long. Sequencing was performed with immunoSEQ multiplex PCR; in TCRdb, only in-frame clones are kept and a portion is missing. The sample holds 100,000 or so clones, around nine tenths seen once. The receptor was isolated from a person between 18 and 70 years old in good health. The V gene is TRBV6-5, the J gene TRBJ2-3; TRBD2 matches 8 bases. Material: blood. CDR3 sequence reads: CASRVAGLSTDTQYF. DNA for the CDR3: TGTGCCAGCAGGGTAGCGGGACTCAGCACAGATACGCAGTATTTT.